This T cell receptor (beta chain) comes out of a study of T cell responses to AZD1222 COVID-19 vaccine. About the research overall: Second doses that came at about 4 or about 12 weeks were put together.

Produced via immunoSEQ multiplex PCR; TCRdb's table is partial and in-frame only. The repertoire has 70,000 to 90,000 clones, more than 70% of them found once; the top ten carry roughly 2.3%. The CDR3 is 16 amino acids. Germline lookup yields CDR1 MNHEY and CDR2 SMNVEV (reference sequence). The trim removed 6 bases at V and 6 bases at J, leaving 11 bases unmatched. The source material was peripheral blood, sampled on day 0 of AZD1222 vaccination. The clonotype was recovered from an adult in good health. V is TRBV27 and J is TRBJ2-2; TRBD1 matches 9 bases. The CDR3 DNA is TGTGCCAGCAGGCTCCGGGACAGGGTGTTTGCCGGGGAGCTGTTTTTT. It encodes CASRLRDRVFAGELFF.